This TCR beta chain is drawn from a study of blood T cell repertoires in COVID-19. As for the study in general: COVID-19 samples from acute and convalescent phases originated in the United States, Italy and Spain.

This clone has just a few counts. The germline gives CDR1 LNHDA, CDR2 SQIVND (reference sequence). The CDR3 runs to 16 residues. V was pared by 3 bases and J by 1 base, with 9 bases of the junction left unmatched. Assay used: immunoSEQ multiplex PCR; TCRdb lists only in-frame clones, some missing. The table includes roughly 190,000 clones, roughly 80% detected once. The receptor comes from a human donor with acute or convalescent COVID-19. The donor label of this sample is uncertain. Sequencing was carried out using peripheral blood. This chain joins TRBV19 and TRBJ2-7; 7 bases are a match to TRBD1. The CDR3 bases are TGTGCCAGTAGTATCCGACTTGGGACAGCTTCCTACGAGCAGTACTTC. Its translation: CASSIRLGTASYEQYF.